One sample yielded the 22 T cell receptor beta chains listed below, sequenced in a study of regulatory T cells in long-lasting Graves disease (dated by TCRdb to the early 2020s). Receptors were amplified or captured by multiplex PCR. Sequenced on an Illumina HiSeq 4000. iRepertoire HTBI primers and Arm-PCR amplification of CDR3 regions were used to construct TCR beta libraries. The public sequencing data were trimmed at Q25 with fastp and processed into clonotypes with MiXCR by TCRdb, which kept only in-frame beta chains. Rows are combined by CDR3 protein, so each entry shows the most common genes and DNA. This sample lists hundreds of thousands of distinct CDR3 sequences; approximately 22% were detected once. Jointly, the top ten make up approximately 14% of the sample. What this sample's time point label stands for: persistent/refractory GD, antithyroid drugs over 5 years with positive TRAb. RNA was extracted from PBMCs in TRIzol for both TCR sequencing and RNA sequencing.

The source was peripheral blood mononuclear cells (PBMCs), collected when the disease was refractory, from a patient treated with antithyroid drugs. The receptors here all came from a female donor with Graves disease.

This clonotype was detected many times. The chain links TRBV28 to TRBJ1-1; the match to TRBD1 covers 8 bases. With 7 bases clipped from V and 3 bases from J, the junction kept 10 bases outside the gene matches. This CDR3 contains 15 residues. Germline V lookup: CDR1 MDHEN, CDR2 SYDVKM. CDR3 coding DNA: TGTGCCAGCATTTCCACGGGACAGGAGGACACTGAAGCTTTCTTT. Amino acids: CASISTGQEDTEAFF.

This sequence joins TRBV2 and TRBJ2-1; 9 bases agree with TRBD1. Germline V CDR1 and CDR2: SNHLY, FYNNEI. The CDR3 runs to 14 residues. J gave up 7 bases and V 9 bases, and 10 bases lay outside the gene matches. The chain's CDR3 is CARAGTGRFNEQFF. As DNA, the CDR3 is TGTGCCAGGGCCGGGACAGGGCGGTTTAATGAGCAGTTCTTC.

V is TRBV20-1 and J is TRBJ2-6, with 8 bases lining up with TRBD1. The CDR3 is made up of 18 amino acids. Losses at the gene ends were 1 base for V and 2 bases for J; bases not matched to a gene: 10. Looked up from germline, CDR1 is DFQATT and CDR2 is SNEGSKA (reference sequence). CDR3 protein: CSARGVWARGPGANVLTF. Here the CDR3 DNA reads TGCAGTGCTAGAGGGGTCTGGGCCAGGGGGCCTGGGGCCAACGTCCTGACTTTC.

The genes are TRBV20-1 and TRBJ2-7, with TRBD2 identical over 9 bases. Trimming took 1 base from V and 5 from J; bases not matched to a gene: 9. The CDR3 is made up of 15 amino acids. Germline assignment: CDR1 DFQATT and CDR2 SNEGSKA (reference sequence). The DNA for the CDR3 is TGCAGTGCTAGAGGGAGCGGGGGGCGCAAAGACGAGCAGTACTTC. Translated, it gives CSARGSGGRKDEQYF.

There are a few counts of this clonotype. The gene calls are TRBV3-1 and TRBJ2-1; D is undetermined. Germline CDR1 LGHDT, CDR2 YNNKEL (reference sequence). V was trimmed by 4 bases and J by 13 bases, leaving 17 bases between them. The length of the CDR3 is 13 residues. This CDR3 is CASSRTLTTPQFF. In DNA, the CDR3 is TGTGCCAGCAGCCGAACCTTGACGACCCCTCAGTTCTTC.

The genes are TRBV5-1 and TRBJ2-7; TRBD2 matches 9 bases. The CDR3 consists of 19 residues. J lost 2 bases, V lost 0 bases, and 15 bases had no gene match. Per germline, CDR1 SGHRS and CDR2 YFSETQ. CDR3 region: CASSLAEELAGARPYEQYF. CDR3 in DNA: TGCGCCAGCAGCTTGGCCGAGGAATTAGCGGGGGCCCGGCCCTACGAGCAGTACTTC.

This clonotype was found many times. DNA for the CDR3: TGTGCCAGCAGTTTTGTAAGGACCACTAACTATGGCTACACCTTC. This codes for CASSFVRTTNYGYTF. The genes are TRBV28 and TRBJ1-2; D uncertain. The V end lost 3 bases, the J end lost 0 bases, and 11 bases lay between the germline ends. CDR1 is MDHEN and CDR2 is SYDVKM in the germline V gene. CDR3 length: 15 amino acids.

At least ten counts were recorded for this clonotype. This rearrangement joins TRBV7-9 to TRBJ2-2; 9 bases are a match to TRBD1. Germline CDR1 SEHNR, CDR2 FQNEAQ (reference sequence). The CDR3 runs to 13 residues. V lost 11 bases to trimming and J lost 7 bases; unmatched junction nucleotides: 8. The DNA of the CDR3 is TGTGCCGCTTCCACAGGGGGCGGCGGGGAGCTGTTTTTT. It translates to CAASTGGGGELFF.

This chain uses TRBV7-2 with TRBJ2-2; tentative D call: TRBD1 (5 bases). Trimming shortened V by 3 bases and J by 1 base, and 24 bases separated the two germline ends. The CDR3 loop spans 20 amino acids. Germline CDR1 SGHTA, CDR2 FQGNSA. The CDR3 nucleotides read TGTGCCAGCAGCTTTCCCACTTACCCCGTTGGACACTTGAACACCGGGGAGCTGTTTTTT. This codes for CASSFPTYPVGHLNTGELFF.

V usage is TRBV28 and J usage is TRBJ1-2; the D gene is possibly TRBD1 (5 bases). The CDR3 runs to 15 residues. Germline CDR1 is MDHEN and CDR2 is SYDVKM. Trimming left V 6 bases short and J 3 bases short, with 17 bases between. CDR3 bases: TGTGCCAGCAGCAATTCCGGGACTGGGTACTATGGCTACACCTTC. The encoded protein is CASSNSGTGYYGYTF.

This clonotype was detected a few times. Written as DNA, the CDR3 is TGCAGTGCTAAGATGGGGGGTGGCGGGGATGAAGCTTTCTTT. Translated: CSAKMGGGGDEAFF. The chain employs TRBV20-1 and TRBJ1-1; TRBD1 is a possible D gene (5 bases). The CDR3 sequence is 14 residues long. V was pared by 4 bases and J by 7 bases, with 19 bases between. Germline V gene data show CDR1 as DFQATT and CDR2 as SNEGSKA (reference sequence).

At least ten counts were recorded for this clonotype. The rearrangement joins TRBV11-3 to TRBJ2-2; 8 bases are shared with TRBD2. This CDR3 region has 13 residues. J was trimmed by 6 bases and V by 5 bases; bases with no gene match: 2. The germline V gene encodes CDR1 SGHNT and CDR2 YENEEA. CDR3 protein: CASSLTSAGELFF. The CDR3 coding sequence is TGTGCCAGCAGCCTGACTAGCGCCGGGGAGCTGTTTTTT.

The chain uses TRBV24-1 and TRBJ1-3; D is uncertain. From germline, CDR1 is KGHDR and CDR2 SFDVKD. The CDR3 totals 15 residues. V gave up 8 bases and J gave up 0 bases, with 13 bases separating them. The CDR3 nucleotides read TGTGCCACCAAAGCCCGGGTTTTCTCTGGAAACACCATATATTTT. Its protein product is CATKARVFSGNTIYF.

The chain carries TRBV19 and TRBJ2-6; 8 bases map to TRBD1. This CDR3 is built from 18 residues. Germline assignment: CDR1 LNHDA and CDR2 SQIVND (reference sequence). V shed 3 bases, J shed 4 bases, and the junction held 11 bases outside the gene matches. The CDR3 protein is CASSIPRQGAPGANVLTF. The CDR3 coding sequence is TGTGCCAGTAGTATTCCCCGGCAGGGGGCTCCGGGGGCCAACGTCCTGACTTTC. Complete variable domain (other parts from reference TRBV19 and TRBJ2-6): DGGITQSPKYLFRKEGQNVTLSCEQNLNHDAMYWYRQDPGQGLRLIYYSQIVNDFQKGDIAEGYSVSREKKESFPLTVTSAQKNPTAFYLCASSIPRQGAPGANVLTFGAGSRLTVL.

This clonotype has only a few counts. The chain joins TRBV6-5 to TRBJ2-7; 9 bases line up with TRBD1. V lost 1 base to trimming and J lost 5 bases; unmatched junction nucleotides: 6. This CDR3 region has 15 residues. Germline CDR1 reads MNHEY; CDR2 reads SVGAGI. The CDR3 sequence is CASSYLHRGLDEQYF. The DNA of the CDR3 is TGTGCCAGCAGTTACTTACACAGGGGGCTCGACGAGCAGTACTTC.

This chain links TRBV5-1 with TRBJ2-7, with D hard to call. The CDR3 has 12 amino acids. V lost 4 bases and J 2 bases, leaving 7 bases between the germline ends. Germline V CDR1 and CDR2: SGHRS, YFSETQ. CDR3: CASSPATYEQYF. In DNA, the CDR3 is TGCGCCAGCAGCCCGGCTACCTACGAGCAGTACTTC.

This clonotype was counted many times. The chain carries TRBV12-3 or TRBV12-4 and TRBJ2-2; no definite D call. This CDR3 spans 14 amino acids. The V end lost 5 bases, the J end lost 5 bases, and 12 bases lay between the germline ends. CDR3: CASSADPGTGELFF. CDR3 bases: TGTGCCAGCAGTGCGGACCCCGGAACCGGGGAGCTGTTTTTT.

This clonotype was counted many times. V and J are TRBV2 and TRBJ2-7, with D hard to call. The V and J ends lost 4 bases and 5 bases respectively, with 12 bases between them. This CDR3 comprises 13 residues. The germline V gene encodes CDR1 SNHLY and CDR2 FYNNEI. The CDR3 protein is CASSGPLGNEQYF. The CDR3, as DNA: TGTGCCAGCAGTGGCCCCTTGGGGAACGAGCAGTACTTC.

In the case of this clonotype: Sequence at one end of the junction differs from germline and may be a read error. In DNA, the CDR3 is TGTGCCAGCAGCCAAGATTTCGGGACAGCTGTCTCTGGGGCCAACGTCCTGACTTTC. This sequence encodes CASSQDFGTAVSGANVLTF. V gene TRBV4-1 combines with J gene TRBJ2-6; 7 positions agree with TRBD1. The CDR3 has 19 amino acids. The V gene's germline CDR1 is MGHRA and CDR2 YSYEKL.

The table lists this clonotype with a few counts. The V and J genes are TRBV12-3 or TRBV12-4 and TRBJ1-1, with 10 bases aligning to TRBD1. The V and J ends lost 7 bases and 6 bases, in that order; junction bases with no gene match: 8. CDR3 size: 14 residues. The DNA of the CDR3 is TGTGCCAGCAATCGAGAGACAGGGGGCTCTGAAGCTTTCTTT. It encodes CASNRETGGSEAFF.

This clonotype showed up many times. This sequence joins TRBV28 and TRBJ2-7; 9 nucleotides align to TRBD1. The germline V gene has CDR1 MDHEN and CDR2 SYDVKM. This CDR3 region has 15 residues. The V gene end was trimmed by 5 bases and the J gene end by 2 bases; junction bases not matched to a gene: 7. CDR3 loop: CASSPYRGRTYEQYF. The CDR3 nucleotides read TGTGCCAGCAGTCCCTACAGGGGGCGAACCTACGAGCAGTACTTC.

At least ten counts were recorded for this clonotype. This rearrangement joins TRBV11-2 to TRBJ2-4; D is possibly TRBD1 (5 bases). V was clipped by 5 bases and J by 0 bases, with 11 bases between them. CDR1 and CDR2 (germline): SGHAT, FQNNGV. The CDR3 runs 15 residues. The CDR3 DNA is TGTGCCAGCAGCCCCTGGACATTAGCCAAAAACATTCAGTACTTC. It yields the protein CASSPWTLAKNIQYF.